These T cell receptor beta chains were read from a single sample in a study of T cells after yellow fever vaccination. TCRdb reprocessed the 5' RACE reads via MiXCR and lists one record per CDR3 protein. The table shows about 320,000 distinct CDR3 sequences, with about 10% occurring only once. Source: CD4+ T cells sorted from PBMCs, taken 45 days after the yellow fever booster vaccination. The source of these receptors is a man aged 18 to 29 who received the YFV17D yellow fever vaccine. The CDR3 runs from the conserved cysteine through the conserved F or W. Fields, in order: clone size, J gene, D gene, V gene, CDR3 length, CDR3 DNA, CDR3 protein. D genes are given only for firm matches. The size entry is marked missing in some rows and otherwise reads once, few, many or a size class.

NA	TRBJ2-5	NA	TRBV5-4	15	TGTGCCAGCAGCTTGGGGATCAGGGACCAAGAGACCCAGTACTTC	CASSLGIRDQETQYF
NA	TRBJ1-1	NA	TRBV5-1	14	TGCGCCAGCAGCTCCCCGCCGGACTCACCCAGGGCTTTCTTT	CASSSPPDSPRAFF
NA	TRBJ2-5	NA	TRBV28	13	TGTGCCAGCAGTCCCACACGGGTAGAGACCCAGTACTTC	CASSPTRVETQYF
many	TRBJ2-4	NA	TRBV5-5	14	TGTGCCAGCAGCTTCCAGGGCGCCAAAAACATTCAGTACTTC	CASSFQGAKNIQYF
NA	TRBJ2-1	NA	TRBV4-1	13	TGCGCCAGCAGCCAAGAGCAGGGAGGTGAGCAGTTCTTC	CASSQEQGGEQFF
many	TRBJ2-3	NA	TRBV27	15	TGTGCCAGCAGTTGGACCGGGGAGGAAATGGATACGCAGTATTTT	CASSWTGEEMDTQYF
NA	TRBJ1-5	NA	TRBV29-1	12	TGCAGCGTTCGAGGCAGGGACCAGCCCCAGCATTTT	CSVRGRDQPQHF
many	TRBJ2-3	TRBD2	TRBV24-1	15	TGTGCCACCAGTGATGCCGGGACTAGCGGTGATACGCAGTATTTT	CATSDAGTSGDTQYF
NA	TRBJ2-3	NA	TRBV18	15	TGTGCCAGCTCACCGCGGGCGGTCCCCACAGATACGCAGTATTTT	CASSPRAVPTDTQYF
NA	TRBJ2-3	NA	TRBV2	16	TGTGCCAGCAGTGAAGCCCGGACTCTTCGGACTGATTCGCAGTATTTT	CASSEARTLRTDSQYF
many	TRBJ2-1	TRBD1	TRBV29-1	13	TGCAGCGTTCCAGGACAGGGTTACAATGAGCAGTTCTTC	CSVPGQGYNEQFF
NA	TRBJ2-1	NA	TRBV6-5	21	TGTGCCAGCAGTTACTCGTTGGCGAGCGTAAGGGGCAAGTTGGTCTACAATGAGCAGTTCTTC	CASSYSLASVRGKLVYNEQFF
few	TRBJ2-7	TRBD2	TRBV6-2/TRBV6-3	15	TGTGCCAGCAGTCGAGGCGGGAGGGGATTATACGAGCAGTACTTC	CASSRGGRGLYEQYF
NA	TRBJ2-4	TRBD1	TRBV6-2/TRBV6-3	13	TGTGCCAGCGTCGGGACAGTGAGAAACATTCAGTACTTC	CASVGTVRNIQYF
NA	TRBJ1-2	NA	TRBV6-5	13	TGTGCCAGCAGTACGACAGAGACCTATGGCTACACCTTC	CASSTTETYGYTF
many	TRBJ1-4	NA	TRBV12-3/TRBV12-4	11	TGTGCCAGCAGCCTGAATGAAAAACTGTTTTTT	CASSLNEKLFF
few	TRBJ1-1	NA	TRBV7-8	14	TGTGCCAGCAGCTTGCCGACGGTGAACACTGAAGCTTTCTTT	CASSLPTVNTEAFF
NA	TRBJ1-4	NA	TRBV5-1	13	TGCGCCAGCAGTTGGCGGCTTAATGAAAAACTGTTTTTT	CASSWRLNEKLFF
few	TRBJ2-7	TRBD1	TRBV4-1	16	TGCGCCAGCAGCCAACCCGGACAGGGGAAGTTCTACGAGCAGTACTTC	CASSQPGQGKFYEQYF
NA	TRBJ1-2	NA	TRBV20-1	13	TGCAGTGCTAGAGTTGAGGGACTCTATGGCTACACCTTC	CSARVEGLYGYTF
many	TRBJ2-3	TRBD1	TRBV28	15	TGTGCCAGCAGCGAGATACAGGGGAAGACAGATACGCAGTATTTT	CASSEIQGKTDTQYF
many	TRBJ2-5	NA	TRBV15	13	TGTGCCACCAGCAGAACAGGGAAAGAGACCCAGTACTTC	CATSRTGKETQYF
many	TRBJ1-3	NA	TRBV7-9	16	TGTGCCAGCAGCCCTAAGATCCGGACAGCGGGAAACACCATATATTTT	CASSPKIRTAGNTIYF
NA	TRBJ1-2	TRBD1	TRBV28	14	TGTGCCAGCAGTTCGGGACAGGGGGCGTATGGCTACACCTTC	CASSSGQGAYGYTF
few	TRBJ1-1	TRBD1	TRBV18	15	TGTGCCAGCTCACCAATGACAGGGGGCCCCACTGAAGCTTTCTTT	CASSPMTGGPTEAFF
few	TRBJ1-2	NA	TRBV5-6	14	TGTGCCAGCAGCTTACACCCACCGGACTATGGCTACACCTTC	CASSLHPPDYGYTF
few	TRBJ2-4	TRBD1	TRBV7-2	14	TGTGCCAGCAGCCCCGACAGGGTCTGGAACATTCAGTACTTC	CASSPDRVWNIQYF
few	TRBJ2-2	NA	TRBV7-3	16	TGTGCCAGCAGCCCCCGCCTCATACTCGGCACCGGGGAGCTGTTTTTT	CASSPRLILGTGELFF
NA	TRBJ2-3	NA	TRBV10-3	14	TGTGCCATCAGTGAGGGGGTCGGCACAGATACGCAGTATTTT	CAISEGVGTDTQYF
NA	TRBJ1-4	TRBD1	TRBV15	16	TGTGCCACCAGCAGAGGCCGGCGGGACAGTGATGAAAAACTGTTTTTT	CATSRGRRDSDEKLFF
many	TRBJ2-6	TRBD2	TRBV27	17	TGTGCCAGCAGACTAGCGGGGGCCTTCTCTGGGGCCAACGTCCTGACTTTC	CASRLAGAFSGANVLTF
NA	TRBJ1-3	TRBD1	TRBV18	16	TGTGCCAGCTCACCGACCCCACAGGGGTCTGGAAACACCATATATTTT	CASSPTPQGSGNTIYF
many	TRBJ2-1	NA	TRBV28	13	TGTGCCAGCAGTTTAGAGGGTTACAATGAGCAGTTCTTC	CASSLEGYNEQFF
few	TRBJ2-5	TRBD2	TRBV20-1	14	TGCAGTGCTGCTAGCGGGGGGGCCCAAGAGACCCAGTACTTC	CSAASGGAQETQYF
few	TRBJ1-5	TRBD1	TRBV12-3/TRBV12-4	13	TGTGCCAGCAGACGTGACAGGGTACAGCCCCAGCATTTT	CASRRDRVQPQHF